The clone carrying this T cell receptor beta chain appeared a few times. These data are taken from a study of CD8+ T cells in alopecia areata. Germline assignment: CDR1 PRHDT and CDR2 FYEKMQ (reference sequence). This CDR3 has 15 residues. V shed 5 bases and J shed 5 bases, with 18 bases lying between them. Once RNA had been extracted, it was reverse transcribed into cDNA to act as the sequencing template. Measured with immunoSEQ multiplex PCR; TCRdb has only the in-frame clones, and not every one. The data hold roughly 120,000 clones, with about three fifths observed a single time. Treatment noted: oral pan-JAK inhibitor, 5-10 mg twice daily.

The sequences come from CD8+ T cells sorted from blood, collected at week 4, from a patient treated with tofacitinib. The chain is built from TRBV13 and TRBJ2-5; either TRBD1 or TRBD2 may supply D (5 bases each). This sequence originates from a human donor with alopecia areata. This CDR3 reads CASSLRDAPIETQYF. DNA for the CDR3: TGTGCCAGCAGCCTCCGGGACGCCCCAATCGAGACCCAGTACTTC.